One and the same sample provided the 15 T cell receptor beta chains below, sequenced in a study of blood T cell repertoires in COVID-19. The method was immunoSEQ multiplex PCR; TCRdb's version includes in-frame clones alone and lacks a portion of them. The table shows roughly 360,000 clones, with approximately 89% occurring only once. Input material: PBMCs or T cells enriched from blood (not recorded which). The receptors were sampled from a young man who had recovered from COVID-19.

The chain carries TRBV11-2 and TRBJ1-4; D is undetermined. Trimming removed 1 base from V and 7 bases from J, with 13 bases in between. Germline CDR1 is SGHAT and CDR2 is FQNNGV. The CDR3 runs 15 residues. CDR3 sequence (DNA): TGTGCCAGCAGCTTAGGGCCGACGCGGTTTGAAAAACTGTTTTTT. Protein product: CASSLGPTRFEKLFF. Combining the CDR3 with reference TRBV11-2 and TRBJ1-4 gives the whole variable domain EAGVAQSPRYKIIEKRQSVAFWCNPISGHATLYWYQQILGQGPKLLIQFQNNGVVDDSQLPKDRFSAERLKGVDSTLKIQPAKLEDSAVYLCASSLGPTRFEKLFFGSGTQLSVL.

This chain joins TRBV6-5 and TRBJ2-1; 10 nucleotides match TRBD1. J lost 8 bases, V lost 2 bases, and 9 bases had no gene match. CDR1 and CDR2 (germline): MNHEY, SVGAGI. There are 16 residues in the CDR3. The CDR3, as DNA: TGTGCCAGCAGTTACGGGACAGGGGACGCGTTGTATGAGCAGTTCTTC. This encodes CASSYGTGDALYEQFF.

The CDR3 coding sequence is TGTGCCAGTAGACCGGGACAGGGAAATGAAAAACTGTTTTTT. As protein: CASRPGQGNEKLFF. This chain joins TRBV19 and TRBJ1-4; 9 bases map to TRBD1. The CDR3 extends over 14 amino acids. J gave up 5 bases and V 6 bases, and 4 bases lay outside the gene matches. From germline, CDR1 is LNHDA and CDR2 SQIVND (reference sequence).

This chain uses TRBV13 with TRBJ1-3; D call uncertain. The CDR3 has 14 residues. V lost 5 bases, J lost 4 bases, and 12 bases lay in between. From germline, CDR1 is PRHDT and CDR2 FYEKMQ (reference sequence). CDR3 region: CASSPRTGGNTIYF. In nucleotides, the CDR3 is TGTGCCAGCAGCCCGCGGACGGGGGGAAACACCATATATTTT.

The chain has TRBV12-5 and TRBJ1-5; TRBD1 matches at 8 bases. Germline assignment: CDR1 LGHNT and CDR2 FRNRAP. This CDR3 has 13 residues. V lost 6 bases and J lost 6; bases outside the gene matches: 4. CDR3: CASGPGGPQPQHF. Written as DNA, the CDR3 is TGTGCTAGTGGCCCAGGGGGCCCTCAGCCCCAGCATTTT.

The J gene is TRBJ1-1, the V gene TRBV18; no definite D call. The CDR3 sequence is 16 residues long. CDR1 and CDR2 (germline): KGHSH, LQKENI. The germline V and J ends were trimmed by 2 bases and 4 bases, with 17 bases remaining between them. The CDR3, as DNA: TGTGCCAGCTCACCATATGATGTATCCGGCGGCACTGAAGCTTTCTTT. Its protein product is CASSPYDVSGGTEAFF.

V and J are TRBV4-1 and TRBJ2-7; 7 bases match TRBD1. The CDR3 covers 14 residues. Germline lookup yields CDR1 MGHRA and CDR2 YSYEKL. V was clipped by 5 bases and J by 5 bases; unmatched bases: 9. The CDR3 spells CASSSHRGTDEQYF. The CDR3 DNA follows: TGCGCCAGCAGCTCACACAGGGGTACCGACGAGCAGTACTTC.

The V call is TRBV5-1, the J call TRBJ2-1; D is perhaps TRBD1 (6 bases). The germline V and J ends were trimmed by 4 bases and 11 bases, with 13 bases remaining between them. The germline CDR1 and CDR2 sequences are SGHRS and YFSETQ. The CDR3 is made up of 12 amino acids. CDR3 DNA sequence: TGCGCCAGCAGCCGAGTAGGACAGCAGCAGTTCTTC. This translates into CASSRVGQQQFF.

In this sample, this clone turned up once. This chain links TRBV30 with TRBJ1-6, with 10 bases that match TRBD1. With 5 bases clipped from V and 13 bases from J, the junction kept 2 bases outside the gene matches. The CDR3 totals 11 residues. From germline, CDR1 is GTSNPN and CDR2 SVGIG (reference sequence). DNA for the CDR3: TGTGCCTGGGGACAGGGGGTGCCCCTCCACTTT. It translates to CAWGQGVPLHF.

This chain uses TRBV5-1 with TRBJ2-7; 9 bases map to TRBD1. Germline CDR1 and CDR2: SGHRS and YFSETQ. With 0 bases clipped from V and 6 bases from J, the junction kept 7 bases outside the gene matches. This CDR3 has 15 amino acids. CDR3 bases: TGCGCCAGCAGCTTGGCCGACAGGGGGATAGGCGAGCAGTACTTC. Its protein is CASSLADRGIGEQYF.

The V and J genes are TRBV24-1 and TRBJ1-6, with D possibly TRBD1 on 6 matching bases. The germline gives CDR1 KGHDR, CDR2 SFDVKD. The CDR3 covers 20 residues. Deletions cut 1 base from V and 6 bases from J, with 24 bases between. CDR3 DNA: TGTGCCACCAGTGATTTTTTACGGGGGAGGGAACAGGGAGTTAATTCACCCCTCCACTTT. Protein sequence: CATSDFLRGREQGVNSPLHF.

The rearrangement links TRBV29-1 to TRBJ1-1; 9 bases align to TRBD1. Germline loops: CDR1 SQVTM, CDR2 ANQGSEA. The CDR3 is made up of 14 amino acids. V shed 6 bases and J 5 bases; nucleotides not matched to a gene: 10. In DNA, the CDR3 is TGCAGCGTGGGACAACCAGACAGGGGGACTGAAGCTTTCTTT. It codes for CSVGQPDRGTEAFF.

DNA of the CDR3: TGCGCCAGCAGCCAAAGTTGGGGGCAGGGGACGGCCTACGAGCAGTACTTC. Its protein product is CASSQSWGQGTAYEQYF. V and J are TRBV4-1 and TRBJ2-7; a possible D gene is TRBD1 (6 bases). Germline V gene data show CDR1 as MGHRA and CDR2 as YSYEKL. V lost 2 bases, J lost 2 bases, and 19 bases lay in between. The CDR3 loop spans 17 amino acids.

V and J are TRBV25-1 and TRBJ2-3; the D is unclear. The V end lost 5 bases, the J end lost 6 bases, and 15 bases lay between the germline ends. The germline gives CDR1 MGHDK, CDR2 SYGVNS. The CDR3 is 14 amino acids. CDR3 protein: CASSIDTHPDTQYF. In nucleotides, the CDR3 is TGTGCCAGCAGTATCGACACACACCCCGATACGCAGTATTTT. Together with reference TRBV25-1 and TRBJ2-3, the CDR3 gives the full variable domain: EADIYQTPRYLVIGTGKKITLECSQTMGHDKMYWYQQDPGMELHLIHYSYGVNSTEKGDLSSESTVSRIRTEHFPLTLESARPSHTSQYLCASSIDTHPDTQYFGPGTRLTVL.

Here the CDR3 reads CASSISRFEQFF. CDR3 coding DNA: TGTGCCAGTAGTATCTCTAGATTTGAGCAGTTCTTC. The chain is built from TRBV19 and TRBJ2-1; D gene ambiguous. Trimming took off 3 bases at V and 9 bases at J, with 9 bases between the two ends. Looked up from germline, CDR1 is LNHDA and CDR2 is SQIVND (reference sequence). The CDR3 contains 12 residues.